A single sample is the source of the 16 T cell receptor beta chains below, sequenced in a study of shared clonotypes between healthy human individuals. The table came from immunoSEQ multiplex PCR; TCRdb's copy has only in-frame clones and leaves some out. The table includes some 530,000 clones, more than 65% detected once. Sequencing was carried out using PBMCs. These receptors were taken from a woman aged 40 to 55 in good health. Some clones in this sample may be carry-over from other donors' samples.

V gene TRBV21-1 combines with J gene TRBJ1-4; the D call of TRBD1 is as the table states it, not checked on the DNA. TRBV21-1 is assigned pseudogene status. This CDR3 spans 18 amino acids. The CDR3 bases are TGTGCCAGCAGCCTATGGGACAGGGGGCGCATCTTTAATGAAAAACTGTTTTTT. Amino acid sequence: CASSLWDRGRIFNEKLFF.

This chain connects TRBV5-1 to TRBJ2-1, with 11 bases aligning to TRBD2. Germline-derived CDR1 and CDR2 are SGHRS and YFSETQ. The V segment lost 5 bases and the J segment 5 bases; nucleotides outside the gene matches: 3. The CDR3 is 14 amino acids. CDR3 nucleotide sequence: TGCGCCAGCAGAGGGACTAGCGGACACAATGAGCAGTTCTTC. Protein sequence: CASRGTSGHNEQFF.

In regard to this clone: It is unclear where the CDR3 begins or ends on the DNA, so no DNA is shown, and the CDR3 is as TCRdb lists it. This chain links TRBV6-1 with TRBJ1-2. From germline, CDR1 is MNHNS and CDR2 SASEGT. The CDR3 numbers 16 amino acids, ends counted. This CDR3 reads CVSSELERTGDYGCTF.

The chain has TRBV5-4 and TRBJ2-1; the match to TRBD2 covers 9 bases. Germline trimming cut 4 bases from V and 6 bases from J; bases unmatched to any gene: 8. The CDR3 has 15 amino acids. Germline loops: CDR1 SGHNT, CDR2 YYREEE (reference sequence). CDR3 sequence reads: CASSREREVGNEQFF. DNA for the CDR3: TGTGCCAGCAGCCGAGAGCGGGAGGTGGGCAATGAGCAGTTCTTC.

The CDR3 reads CASSVTGGYELFF. The CDR3 DNA reads as TGTGCCAGCAGTGTCACAGGGGGCTATGAACTGTTTTTT. The rearrangement uses TRBV28 and TRBJ1-4; TRBD1 agrees at 9 bases. Trimming at V came to 5 bases and at J to 12 bases, leaving 7 bases not matched to a gene. Germline-derived CDR1 and CDR2 are MDHEN and SYDVKM. The CDR3 runs to 13 residues. The full variable domain, completed using reference TRBV28 and TRBJ1-4, is DVKVTQSSRYLVKRTGEKVFLECVQDMDHENMFWYRQDPGLGLRLIYFSYDVKMKEKGDIPEGYSVSREKKERFSLILESASTNQTSMYLCASSVTGGYELFFGSGTQLSVL.

This clone was found once. The chain couples TRBV9 to TRBJ2-2; no firm D call. CDR1 is SGDLS and CDR2 is YYNGEE in the germline V gene. The CDR3 totals 14 residues. The ends were cut back, 0 bases at V and 6 bases at J, with 9 bases in the middle. This CDR3 is CASSVEVASGELFF. In nucleotides, the CDR3 is TGTGCCAGCAGCGTAGAAGTGGCGTCCGGGGAGCTGTTTTTT.

This clone occurred a few times. The chain employs TRBV19 and TRBJ2-7, with 7 bases identical to TRBD1. Germline V gene lookup returns CDR1 LNHDA and CDR2 SQIVND (reference sequence). This CDR3 has 17 residues. V shed 1 base and J 7 bases; nucleotides not matched to a gene: 16. This CDR3 is CASSIGDSPGSRQEQYF. The CDR3 DNA is TGTGCCAGTAGTATAGGGGACAGCCCGGGATCTCGACAAGAGCAGTACTTC. Full variable domain (outside the CDR3, taken from reference TRBV19 and TRBJ2-7): DGGITQSPKYLFRKEGQNVTLSCEQNLNHDAMYWYRQDPGQGLRLIYYSQIVNDFQKGDIAEGYSVSREKKESFPLTVTSAQKNPTAFYLCASSIGDSPGSRQEQYFGPGTRLTVT.

The CDR3 here is CASSVVEGEQFF. The CDR3 DNA follows: TGTGCCAGCAGCGTAGTCGAAGGTGAGCAGTTCTTC. The rearrangement uses TRBV9 and TRBJ2-1; D gene ambiguous. The germline V and J ends were trimmed by 0 bases and 9 bases, with 7 bases remaining between them. The CDR3 is 12 residues long. In germline, CDR1 is SGDLS, CDR2 YYNGEE.

A few counts support this clone. The CDR3 sequence: CASSQDWLGPDTQYF. As DNA, the CDR3 is TGCGCCAGCAGCCAAGATTGGCTCGGACCCGATACGCAGTATTTT. The rearrangement joins TRBV4-1 to TRBJ2-3; D gene unclear. The germline CDR1 and CDR2 sequences are MGHRA and YSYEKL. CDR3 length: 15 amino acids. Deletions cut 0 bases from V and 6 bases from J, with 13 bases between.

J is TRBJ1-2 and V is TRBV6-6; weak D call: TRBD1 (5 bases). This CDR3 is 11 amino acids long. The V end lost 0 bases, the J end lost 13 bases, and 9 bases lay between the germline ends. Germline CDR1 MNHNY, CDR2 SVGAGI (reference sequence). In DNA, the CDR3 is TGTGCCAGCAGTTACTCGGGGCAGCGCACCTTC. Its translation is CASSYSGQRTF.

This chain joins TRBV5-1 and TRBJ2-6; a weak D match, TRBD2 (5 bases). Germline lookup yields CDR1 SGHRS and CDR2 YFSETQ. The germline V and J ends were trimmed by 4 bases and 2 bases, with 10 bases remaining between them. The CDR3 extends over 15 amino acids. In nucleotides, the CDR3 is TGCGCCAGCAGCCCGGGGAACGCTGGGGCCAACGTCCTGACTTTC. Translating it yields CASSPGNAGANVLTF.

The V gene is TRBV5-1, the J gene TRBJ2-2; 8 bases line up with TRBD2. The CDR3 runs to 15 residues. V was clipped by 0 bases and J by 6 bases; unmatched bases: 4. Germline CDR1 SGHRS, CDR2 YFSETQ. The CDR3 sequence: CASSLGTGGAGELFF. The DNA of the CDR3 is TGCGCCAGCAGCTTGGGAACGGGAGGGGCCGGGGAGCTGTTTTTT. Using reference TRBV5-1 and TRBJ2-2 for the parts outside the CDR3, the full variable domain is KAGVTQTPRYLIKTRGQQVTLSCSPISGHRSVSWYQQTPGQGLQFLFEYFSETQRNKGNFPGRFSGRQFSNSRSEMNVSTLELGDSALYLCASSLGTGGAGELFFGEGSRLTVL.

The rearrangement joins TRBV6-4 to TRBJ1-2; TRBD1 matches at 7 bases. Germline V gene sequence: CDR1 MRHNA, CDR2 SNTAGT. The trim removed 0 bases at V and 8 bases at J, leaving 9 bases unmatched. This CDR3 comprises 15 residues. For the CDR3, the DNA is TGTGCCAGCAGTGACTCGTCAGGGGGTGGCTACGGCTACACCTTC. Protein: CASSDSSGGGYGYTF.

A remark on this clone: A far larger clone differs by one base, so this is likely a read error. The sample holds other DNA sequences that translate to the same CDR3. The V and J genes are TRBV6-5 and TRBJ2-2, with D perhaps matching TRBD1 (6 bases). CDR1 is MNHEY, CDR2 SVGAGI, per germline. The V and J ends lost 9 bases and 4 bases respectively, with 18 bases between them. The CDR3 spans 15 residues. This CDR3 is CASSGTGKGTGELFF. In DNA form, the CDR3 reads TGTGCCAGTTCCGGTACAGGGAAGGGCACCGGGGAGCTGTTTTTT.

A word on this clone: One base separates it from a far larger clone, so it is likely a read error. The rearrangement uses TRBV6-6 and TRBJ1-5; D is unclear. The CDR3 is made up of 15 amino acids. Trimming removed 2 bases from V and 5 bases from J, with 13 bases in between. CDR1 and CDR2 from the germline V gene are MNHNY and SVGAGI (reference sequence). Here the CDR3 reads CASSYEPSVYQPQHF. CDR3 nucleotide sequence: TGTGCCAGCAGTTACGAGCCTTCTGTGTATCAGCCCCAGCATTTT.

The rearrangement links TRBV7-6 to TRBJ1-1; D is possibly TRBD1 (5 bases). CDR1 and CDR2 (germline): SGHVS, FNYEAQ. The CDR3 is 13 amino acids. Trimming cost V 10 bases and J 0 bases, with 12 bases left between them. The CDR3 spells CATSREMNTEAFF. CDR3 in DNA: TGTGCCACCTCCAGGGAAATGAACACTGAAGCTTTCTTT. The full variable domain, its missing parts supplied by reference TRBV7-6 and TRBJ1-1, is GAGVSQSPRYKVTKRGQDVALRCDPISGHVSLYWYRQALGQGPEFLTYFNYEAQQDKSGLPNDRFSAERPEGSISTLTIQRTEQRDSAMYRCATSREMNTEAFFGQGTRLTVV.